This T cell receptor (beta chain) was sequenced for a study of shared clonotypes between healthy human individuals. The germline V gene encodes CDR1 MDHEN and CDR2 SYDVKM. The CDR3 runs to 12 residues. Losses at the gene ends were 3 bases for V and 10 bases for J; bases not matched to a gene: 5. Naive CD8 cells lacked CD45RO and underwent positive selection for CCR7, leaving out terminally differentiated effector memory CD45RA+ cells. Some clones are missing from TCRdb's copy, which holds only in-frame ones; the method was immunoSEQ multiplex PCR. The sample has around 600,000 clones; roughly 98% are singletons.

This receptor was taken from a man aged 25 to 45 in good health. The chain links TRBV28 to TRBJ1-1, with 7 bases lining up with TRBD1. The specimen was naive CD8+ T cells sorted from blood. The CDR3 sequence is CASSFRGYTAFF. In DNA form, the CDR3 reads TGTGCCAGCAGTTTCAGGGGGTATACAGCTTTCTTT. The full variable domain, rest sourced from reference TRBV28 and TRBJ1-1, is DVKVTQSSRYLVKRTGEKVFLECVQDMDHENMFWYRQDPGLGLRLIYFSYDVKMKEKGDIPEGYSVSREKKERFSLILESASTNQTSMYLCASSFRGYTAFFGQGTRLTVV.